What follows describes a single T cell receptor beta chain. Naive CD8 cells lacked CD45RO and underwent positive selection for CCR7, leaving out terminally differentiated effector memory CD45RA+ cells. Germline CDR1 SGDLS, CDR2 YYNGEE. V lost 4 bases to trimming and J lost 4 bases, with 11 bases between them. This CDR3 is built from 13 residues. The data were taken from a study of shared clonotypes between healthy human individuals. The protocol was immunoSEQ multiplex PCR, while the TCRdb copy is restricted to in-frame clones and leaves out a portion. The sample includes around 2,000,000 clones, roughly 95% of them seen just once.

The chain employs TRBV9 and TRBJ1-1; D is uncertain. Sample: naive CD8+ T cells sorted from blood. The receptor was isolated from a young man in good health. The CDR3 DNA sequence: TGTGCCAGCAGCTTACGGACGGGCACTGAAGCTTTCTTT. Its protein is CASSLRTGTEAFF.